These 32 T cell receptor beta chains were sequenced from one sample in a study of T-cell reconstitution after alpha-beta-depleted transplantation in children. It was with unique molecular identifiers that the TCRbeta library was prepared. In TCRdb, the PCR reads were re-called with MiXCR into one record per CDR3 protein. The sample shows over 450,000 distinct CDR3 sequences, roughly a tenth of them seen only once. This sample comprised PBMCs, obtained before TCRalphabeta/CD19-depleted stem cell transplant. The source is a child aged 2 to 15 with inherited bone marrow failure, due to receive a stem cell transplant.

As regards this clonotype: This could be a read error, since a much larger clone is one nucleotide away. The rearrangement links TRBV4-2 to TRBJ2-1, with D unresolved. Germline values: CDR1 LGHNA, CDR2 YNFKEQ. This CDR3 region has 12 residues. As DNA, the CDR3 is TGTGCCAGCACATCGATCTACAGTGAGCAGTTCTTC. It encodes CASTSIYSEQFF.

The table lists this clonotype with many counts. The CDR3 DNA follows: TGTGCCAGTAGTATACGACAGGGAACGCAGTATTTT. Amino acids: CASSIRQGTQYF. The V call is TRBV19, the J call TRBJ2-3; TRBD1 agrees at 7 bases. V trimming: 2 bases; J trimming: 9 bases; junction bases outside the gene matches: 2. The CDR3 totals 12 residues. Germline loops: CDR1 LNHDA, CDR2 SQIVND (reference sequence). The entire variable domain, with the rest obtained from reference TRBV19 and TRBJ2-3, is as follows: DGGITQSPKYLFRKEGQNVTLSCEQNLNHDAMYWYRQDPGQGLRLIYYSQIVNDFQKGDIAEGYSVSREKKESFPLTVTSAQKNPTAFYLCASSIRQGTQYFGPGTRLTVL.

Remarks on this clonotype: A much larger clone is a single base away; this may be a read error. This rearrangement joins TRBV29-1 to TRBJ2-1; TRBD2 agrees at 10 bases. The V gene's germline CDR1 is SQVTM and CDR2 ANQGSEA. The trim removed 7 bases at V and 8 bases at J, leaving 11 bases unmatched. The CDR3 sequence is 14 residues long. The CDR3 here is CSGKTSGSGYEQFF. The CDR3 coding sequence is TGCAGCGGAAAGACTAGCGGGTCCGGGTATGAGCAGTTCTTC.

This clonotype showed up many times. The chain links TRBV18 to TRBJ2-5; no reliable D call. Germline V CDR1 and CDR2: KGHSH, LQKENI. CDR3 length: 13 amino acids. V lost 1 base and J lost 2, with 5 bases in between. CDR3 nucleotide sequence: TGTGCCAGCTCACCACAAATGCAAGAGACCCAGTACTTC. It is translated as CASSPQMQETQYF.

This clonotype was seen repeatedly, ten times or more. The rearrangement uses TRBV11-1 and TRBJ2-6; the D gene is possibly TRBD1 (5 bases). V was shortened by 7 bases and J by 4 bases, with 23 bases between the two germline ends. The CDR3 loop spans 18 amino acids. The germline V gene has CDR1 SGHAT and CDR2 FQDESV (reference sequence). As DNA, the CDR3 is TGTGCCAGCACAACAACGCGACAGATCGTCCCCGGGGCCAACGTCCTGACTTTC. It codes for CASTTTRQIVPGANVLTF. The full variable domain, rest sourced from reference TRBV11-1 and TRBJ2-6, is EAEVAQSPRYKITEKSQAVAFWCDPISGHATLYWYRQILGQGPELLVQFQDESVVDDSQLPKDRFSAERLKGVDSTLKIQPAELGDSAMYLCASTTTRQIVPGANVLTFGAGSRLTVL.

Remarks on this clonotype: The junction departs from germline at one end; a sequencing error may be responsible. V gene TRBV5-1 combines with J gene TRBJ2-2; perhaps TRBD2 as D (5 bases). The CDR3 consists of 13 residues. The V gene's germline CDR1 is SGHRS and CDR2 YFSETQ. The CDR3: CASSLDNTGEQFF. CDR3 coding DNA: TGCGCCAGCAGCTTGGACAACACCGGGGAGCAGTTTTTT.

Ten or more counts support this clonotype. The chain links TRBV27 to TRBJ1-2, with D perhaps matching TRBD1 (5 bases). The CDR3 is 16 residues long. In germline, CDR1 is MNHEY, CDR2 SMNVEV (reference sequence). V was cut by 4 bases and J by 0 bases, with 15 bases left in between. CDR3 sequence reads: CASSSVNRLSNYGYTF. The CDR3 nucleotides are TGTGCCAGCAGTTCCGTCAACAGGCTTTCTAACTATGGCTACACCTTC.

This sequence joins TRBV7-2 and TRBJ2-2; 7 nucleotides align to TRBD2. The length of the CDR3 is 13 residues. V gave up 6 bases and J gave up 7 bases; unmatched junction bases: 5. Per germline, CDR1 SGHTA and CDR2 FQGNSA. In nucleotides, the CDR3 is TGTGCCAGCAGTCGGACTAGTCGCGGGGAGCTGTTTTTT. Its translation is CASSRTSRGELFF. Full variable domain (remainder filled in from reference TRBV7-2 and TRBJ2-2): GAGVSQSPSNKVTEKGKDVELRCDPISGHTALYWYRQSLGQGLEFLIYFQGNSAPDKSGLPSDRFSAERTGGSVSTLTIQRTQQEDSAVYLCASSRTSRGELFFGEGSRLTVL.

The chain combines TRBV11-1 with TRBJ2-1; 9 positions match TRBD2. This CDR3 spans 21 amino acids. Germline V lookup: CDR1 SGHAT, CDR2 FQDESV (reference sequence). The J segment lost 0 bases and the V segment lost 0 bases, leaving 15 bases of the junction unmatched. Here the CDR3 DNA reads TGTGCCAGCAGCTTAGCGGTTCCAGCGGGGGGCCGGGCGAGCTCCTACAATGAGCAGTTCTTC. It is translated as CASSLAVPAGGRASSYNEQFF.

This clonotype was counted many times. This sequence joins TRBV12-3 or TRBV12-4 and TRBJ2-1; 8 bases match TRBD2. Trimming took 0 bases from V and 6 from J; bases not matched to a gene: 10. CDR3 size: 17 residues. The CDR3 region has the DNA TGTGCCAGCAGTTTAGCGTTCCGGCGGGAGGCGGGCAATGAGCAGTTCTTC. The encoded protein is CASSLAFRREAGNEQFF.

This clonotype was found many times. The gene calls are TRBV9 and TRBJ1-6, with D possibly TRBD1 on 5 matching bases. The CDR3 sequence is 15 residues long. Trimming cost V 0 bases and J 7 bases, with 11 bases left between them. Germline V gene data show CDR1 as SGDLS and CDR2 as YYNGEE. This CDR3 is CASSVAYGANSPLHF. The CDR3 bases are TGTGCCAGCAGCGTAGCGTACGGGGCGAATTCACCCCTCCACTTT.

This clonotype was recorded a few times. The J gene is TRBJ2-7, the V gene TRBV30; TRBD1 is a possible D gene (6 bases). This CDR3 is built from 12 residues. CDR1 is GTSNPN, CDR2 SVGIG, per germline (reference sequence). V was cut by 8 bases and J by 0 bases, with 11 bases left in between. The CDR3, as DNA: TGTGCCGCGGACAGTAACTCCTACGAGCAGTACTTC. This translates into CAADSNSYEQYF.

The chain has TRBV30 and TRBJ1-1; possible D gene TRBD1, 6 bases. Trimming removed 4 bases from V and 3 bases from J, with 12 bases in between. CDR1 and CDR2 (germline): GTSNPN, SVGIG (reference sequence). The CDR3 is made up of 13 amino acids. The DNA for the CDR3 is TGTGCCTGGATGGGGGACACATACACTGAAGCTTTCTTT. Protein sequence: CAWMGDTYTEAFF. Filled out from reference TRBV30 and TRBJ1-1, the complete variable domain reads SQTIHQWPATLVQPVGSPLSLECTVEGTSNPNLYWYRQAAGRGLQLLFYSVGIGQISSEVPQNLSASRPQDRQFILSSKKLLLSDSGFYLCAWMGDTYTEAFFGQGTRLTVV.

The chain employs TRBV30 and TRBJ1-3; D not certain. Trimming pared 4 bases from V and 4 bases from J, leaving 14 bases between. Germline V gives CDR1 GTSNPN, CDR2 SVGIG (reference sequence). The CDR3 runs to 14 residues. CDR3 amino acids: CAWTGGAFGNTIYF. The CDR3 DNA sequence: TGTGCCTGGACCGGAGGTGCGTTCGGAAACACCATATATTTT.

This clonotype has ten or more counts. The chain recombines TRBV29-1 with TRBJ2-7; D gene unclear. CDR1 is SQVTM and CDR2 is ANQGSEA in the germline V gene. This CDR3 comprises 15 residues. V lost 4 bases and J lost 1, with 17 bases in between. This CDR3 reads CSVVGGTPQSYEQYF. DNA of the CDR3: TGCAGCGTTGTGGGCGGAACACCCCAATCCTACGAGCAGTACTTC.

The rearrangement joins TRBV19 to TRBJ2-1; TRBD2 is a possible D gene (7 bases). The CDR3 contains 15 residues. V lost 7 bases, J lost 2 bases, and 15 bases lay in between. Germline V gene data show CDR1 as LNHDA and CDR2 as SQIVND (reference sequence). The CDR3, as DNA: TGTGCCAGTAAGATCGCGGGGGCCACCTACAATGAGCAGTTCTTC. It is translated as CASKIAGATYNEQFF.

The chain employs TRBV20-1 and TRBJ2-5; perhaps TRBD1 as D (6 bases). Germline CDR1 DFQATT, CDR2 SNEGSKA (reference sequence). The CDR3 runs 15 residues. Trimming took off 7 bases at V and 1 base at J, with 19 bases between the two ends. This CDR3 reads CSVTTGITFQETQYF. For the CDR3, the DNA is TGCAGTGTTACTACAGGGATCACATTCCAAGAGACCCAGTACTTC.

In its sample, this clonotype was seen many times. V and J are TRBV5-5 and TRBJ2-7; D call uncertain. V shed 1 base and J shed 2 bases, with 1 base lying between them. CDR1 is SGHKS and CDR2 is YYEKEE in the germline V gene (reference sequence). The CDR3 sequence is 11 residues long. The chain's CDR3 is CASSLPYEQYF. In DNA form, the CDR3 reads TGTGCCAGCAGCTTGCCCTACGAGCAGTACTTC. The full variable domain, with the rest looked up from reference TRBV5-5 and TRBJ2-7, is DAGVTQSPTHLIKTRGQQVTLRCSPISGHKSVSWYQQVLGQGPQFIFQYYEKEERGRGNFPDRFSARQFPNYSSELNVNALLLGDSALYLCASSLPYEQYFGPGTRLTVT.

V is TRBV12-3 or TRBV12-4 and J is TRBJ2-3; 7 bases are a match to TRBD2. J gave up 1 base and V 0 bases, and 4 bases lay outside the gene matches. The CDR3 consists of 16 residues. CDR3 in DNA: TGTGCCAGCAGTTTAGCAGGTGCGGGGGGCACAGATACGCAGTATTTT. Translated: CASSLAGAGGTDTQYF.

This clonotype has ten or more counts. CDR3 bases: TGTGCCAGCAGCAAACCCCCTACGACAGGGAACTATGGCTACACCTTC. This codes for CASSKPPTTGNYGYTF. The rearrangement uses TRBV21-1 and TRBJ1-2; TRBD1 is the table's D call, not checked against the DNA. TRBV21-1 is a known pseudogene. The CDR3 length is 16 residues.

This clonotype was counted between two and nine times. The chain employs TRBV30 and TRBJ2-7; no definite D call. Trimming removed 1 base at V and 5 bases at J, with 15 bases between. The CDR3 sequence is 14 residues long. Germline V gene sequence: CDR1 GTSNPN, CDR2 SVGIG (reference sequence). This CDR3 is CAWSGPPRNHEQYF. DNA for the CDR3: TGTGCCTGGAGTGGTCCTCCCCGCAACCACGAGCAGTACTTC.

This clonotype was recorded many times. The chain couples TRBV7-2 to TRBJ2-7; D may be TRBD1 (6 bases). Trimming removed 5 bases at V and 3 bases at J, with 20 bases between. Germline CDR1 SGHTA, CDR2 FQGNSA. This CDR3 spans 16 amino acids. This chain's CDR3 is CASSPSLQGMNYEQYF. CDR3 nucleotides: TGTGCCAGCAGCCCTTCCCTACAGGGAATGAACTACGAGCAGTACTTC.

This clonotype was counted at least ten times. The chain combines TRBV10-2 with TRBJ2-1, with 10 bases identical to TRBD2. Germline V gene lookup returns CDR1 WSHSY and CDR2 SAAADI. The J segment lost 4 bases and the V segment lost 7 bases, leaving 4 bases of the junction unmatched. The CDR3 sequence is 14 residues long. The CDR3 DNA reads TGCGCCAGCAACCCTAGCGGGAGTTACAATGAGCAGTTCTTC. The encoded protein is CASNPSGSYNEQFF.

In this sample, this clonotype turned up many times. The chain couples TRBV3-1 to TRBJ2-1, with 8 bases matching TRBD2. There are 17 residues in the CDR3. Germline-derived CDR1 and CDR2 are LGHDT and YNNKEL (reference sequence). After removal of 1 base from V and 0 bases from J, the junction contained 5 bases not matched to a gene. The CDR3 nucleotides read TGTGCCAGCAGCCAAGGACTAGCGCTTAGCTCCTACAATGAGCAGTTCTTC. This translates into CASSQGLALSSYNEQFF.

This clonotype came up many times. The chain uses TRBV5-1 and TRBJ2-3, with D hard to call. The CDR3 length is 14 residues. V lost 2 bases and J lost 2, with 9 bases in between. Germline CDR1 is SGHRS and CDR2 is YFSETQ. The CDR3 loop reads CASSLSPVTDTQYF. In nucleotides, the CDR3 is TGCGCCAGCAGCTTATCCCCCGTCACAGATACGCAGTATTTT.

This clonotype has at least ten counts. The chain combines TRBV6-5 with TRBJ1-1, with D perhaps TRBD1 (5 bases). There are 14 residues in the CDR3. Germline values: CDR1 MNHEY, CDR2 SVGAGI. V was pared by 6 bases and J by 4 bases, with 15 bases between. CDR3 sequence (DNA): TGTGCCAGCAGGTATCGGGGCTTACGCACTGAAGCTTTCTTT. Residues: CASRYRGLRTEAFF.

This clonotype was seen a few times. The V call is TRBV12-3 or TRBV12-4, the J call TRBJ2-1; possibly TRBD2 for D (5 bases). This CDR3 is built from 14 residues. Trimming removed 3 bases at V and 9 bases at J, with 15 bases between. The CDR3: CASSFGLASGEQFF. The CDR3 DNA is TGTGCCAGCAGTTTCGGCCTAGCATCCGGTGAGCAGTTCTTC.

The table lists this clonotype with many counts. The chain employs TRBV15 and TRBJ1-3; perhaps TRBD1 as D (6 bases). This CDR3 contains 14 residues. V was cut by 0 bases and J by 7 bases, with 10 bases left in between. Germline CDR1 is LNHNV and CDR2 is YYDKDF (reference sequence). This CDR3 reads CATSRDPQGNTIYF. The CDR3 DNA reads TGTGCCACCAGCAGAGATCCTCAGGGGAACACCATATATTTT.

This clonotype has a handful of counts. The rearrangement joins TRBV20-1 to TRBJ2-1, with D perhaps TRBD2 (6 bases). The length of the CDR3 is 16 residues. In germline, CDR1 is DFQATT, CDR2 SNEGSKA (reference sequence). Trimming left V 4 bases short and J 9 bases short, with 25 bases between. The CDR3 sequence is CSAITSWRLGIREQFF. CDR3 sequence (DNA): TGCAGTGCTATTACGTCATGGAGACTAGGGATCCGTGAGCAGTTCTTC.

There are many counts of this clonotype. The chain uses TRBV2 and TRBJ1-6, with 7 bases lining up with TRBD1. Germline CDR1 SNHLY, CDR2 FYNNEI. This CDR3 contains 13 residues. CDR3 amino acids: CAVQGGNNSPLHF. The CDR3 nucleotides are TGTGCGGTGCAGGGGGGAAATAATTCACCCCTCCACTTT.

This clonotype was seen repeatedly, ten times or more. The chain combines TRBV4-3 with TRBJ2-1, with D possibly matching TRBD1 (5 bases). CDR1 and CDR2 (germline): LGHNA, YSLEER. The CDR3 extends over 13 amino acids. Deletions cut 0 bases from V and 8 bases from J, with 8 bases between. CDR3 in amino acids: CASSQERRDEQFF. For the CDR3, the DNA is TGCGCCAGCAGCCAAGAACGCAGGGATGAGCAGTTCTTC.

At least ten counts were recorded for this clonotype. The V call is TRBV27, the J call TRBJ2-1; 10 bases are shared with TRBD2. V dropped 5 bases and J dropped 9; count of bases not matched to a gene: 7. The CDR3 sequence is 14 residues long. Germline CDR1 reads MNHEY; CDR2 reads SMNVEV (reference sequence). This CDR3 is CASSQGLAEGEQFF. The CDR3 region has the DNA TGTGCCAGCAGTCAAGGACTAGCGGAGGGTGAGCAGTTCTTC.